This note documents a single TCR beta chain sequence. The data originate from a study of CD8 T cells in Susac syndrome. V was cut by 5 bases and J by 8 bases, with 6 bases left in between. The CDR3 extends over 11 amino acids. The germline CDR1 and CDR2 sequences are SGHTA and FQGNSA. An input of about 0.5 to 1 ug of RNA was subjected to reverse transcription using random hexamers. TCRdb reprocessed the immunoSEQ multiplex PCR reads with MiXCR, giving one entry per CDR3 protein. The data contain approximately 210,000 distinct CDR3 sequences, over 90% of them singletons. CD8+ and CD4+ T cells from blood underwent TCR beta sequencing, which was carried out in a high-throughput format. Negative isolation yielded CD8+ and CD4+ T cells; FACS enriched TEMRA cells.

This sequence joins TRBV7-2 and TRBJ2-2; D is uncertain. Material: CD4+ T cells from PBMCs. The TCR was taken from a human donor with Susac syndrome. CDR3 nucleotides: TGTGCCAGCAGCCCTTTAGGGGAGCTGTTTTTT. Its translation: CASSPLGELFF.